The T cell receptor beta chain under discussion was sequenced for a study of T-cell reconstitution after alpha-beta-depleted transplantation in children. Germline assignment: CDR1 KGHSH and CDR2 LQKENI. The ends were cut back, 3 bases at V and 7 bases at J, with 13 bases in the middle. This CDR3 comprises 14 residues. This clonotype has only a few counts. Its antigen is unknown. Unique molecular identifiers were incorporated during preparation of the TCRbeta library. TCRdb reprocessed the PCR reads via MiXCR and lists one record per CDR3 protein. The sample carries 780,000 or so distinct CDR3 sequences, about 15% recorded once. Study findings and constraints: T-cell counts and diversity at one year following transplant were attributed mainly to newly produced T cells. Several hundred rapidly expanded clones from non-depleted graft cells reportedly supplied alpha-beta T cells about two months post-transplant.

The rearrangement links TRBV18 to TRBJ1-5; D may be TRBD1 (5 bases). The sequence was collected from a male patient younger than 18 who had a stem cell transplant for acute lymphoblastic leukemia, so the T cells may come from the graft donor. Sequencing was performed on PBMCs, mostly from graft donor cells, taken 360 days after TCRalphabeta/CD19-depleted stem cell transplant. CDR3 bases: TGTGCCAGCTCACCTCAGGGTGCGCAGCAGCCCCAGCATTTT. Its protein product is CASSPQGAQQPQHF.